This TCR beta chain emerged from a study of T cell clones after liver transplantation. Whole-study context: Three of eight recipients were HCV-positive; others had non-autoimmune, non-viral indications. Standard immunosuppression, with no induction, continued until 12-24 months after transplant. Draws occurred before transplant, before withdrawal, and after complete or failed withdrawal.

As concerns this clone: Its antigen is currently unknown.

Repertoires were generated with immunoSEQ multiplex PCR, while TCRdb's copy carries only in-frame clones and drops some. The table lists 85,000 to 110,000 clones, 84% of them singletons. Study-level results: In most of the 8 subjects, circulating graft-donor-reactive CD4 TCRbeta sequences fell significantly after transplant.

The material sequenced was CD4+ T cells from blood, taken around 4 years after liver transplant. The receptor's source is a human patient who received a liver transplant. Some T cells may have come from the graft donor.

The CDR3 nucleotides read TGTGCCACCGGGACTAGCGGGAGAGGGGGCACAGATACGCAGTATTTT. Amino acid sequence: CATGTSGRGGTDTQYF. The chain has TRBV10-3 and TRBJ2-3; 14 bases align to TRBD2. The length of the CDR3 is 16 residues. J gave up 1 base and V 10 bases, and 7 bases lay outside the gene matches. Per the germline V gene, CDR1 is ENHRY and CDR2 is SYGVKD.